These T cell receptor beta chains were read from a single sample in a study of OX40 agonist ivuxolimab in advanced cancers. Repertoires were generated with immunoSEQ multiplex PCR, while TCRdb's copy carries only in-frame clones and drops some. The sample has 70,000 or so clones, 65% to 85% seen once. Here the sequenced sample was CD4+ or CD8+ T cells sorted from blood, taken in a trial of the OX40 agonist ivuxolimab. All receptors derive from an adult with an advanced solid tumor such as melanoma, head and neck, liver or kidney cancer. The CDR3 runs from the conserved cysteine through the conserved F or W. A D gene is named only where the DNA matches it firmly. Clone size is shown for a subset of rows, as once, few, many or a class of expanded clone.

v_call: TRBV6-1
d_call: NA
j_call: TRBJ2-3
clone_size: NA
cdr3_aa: CASSHGQRTDTQYF
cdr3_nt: TGTGCCAGCAGCCACGGACAGCGCACAGATACGCAGTATTTT

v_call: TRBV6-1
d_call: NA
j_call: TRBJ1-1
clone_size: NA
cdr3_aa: CASKTIHENTEAFF
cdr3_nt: TGTGCCAGCAAAACAATCCATGAGAACACTGAAGCTTTCTTT

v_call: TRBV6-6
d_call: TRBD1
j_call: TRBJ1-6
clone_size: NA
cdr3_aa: CASSRDSQGALHF
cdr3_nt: TGTGCCAGCAGCCGGGACAGCCAAGGGGCCCTCCACTTT

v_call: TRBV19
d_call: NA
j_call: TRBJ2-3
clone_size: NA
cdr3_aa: CASRTRGQGDTQYF
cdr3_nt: TGTGCCAGCCGAACACGGGGGCAGGGAGATACGCAGTATTTT

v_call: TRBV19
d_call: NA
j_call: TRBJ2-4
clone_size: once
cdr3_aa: CATPLQARSLKNIQYF
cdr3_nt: TGTGCCACACCCCTCCAGGCCAGATCTTTAAAAAACATTCAGTACTTC

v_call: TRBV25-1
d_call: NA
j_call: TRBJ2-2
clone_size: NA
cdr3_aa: CASSGTGTGTGELFF
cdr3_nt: TGTGCCAGCAGTGGTACCGGGACGGGGACCGGGGAGCTGTTTTTT

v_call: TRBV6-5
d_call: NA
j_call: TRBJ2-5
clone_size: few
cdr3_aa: CASSYEGSRRETQYF
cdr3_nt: TGTGCCAGCAGTTACGAGGGTAGCCGGCGCGAGACCCAGTACTTC

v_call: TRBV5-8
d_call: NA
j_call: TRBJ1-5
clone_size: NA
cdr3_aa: CASSLPSSNQPQHF
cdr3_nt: TGTGCCAGCAGCTTGCCTTCGAGTAATCAGCCCCAGCATTTT

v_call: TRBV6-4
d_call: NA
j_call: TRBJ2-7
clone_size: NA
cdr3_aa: CASSFRAVSSYEQYF
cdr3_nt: TGTGCCAGCAGTTTCAGGGCAGTCTCATCCTACGAGCAGTACTTC

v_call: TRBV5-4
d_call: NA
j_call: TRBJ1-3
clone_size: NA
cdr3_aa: CASSLPGNDGNTIYF
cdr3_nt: TGTGCCAGCAGCTTGCCAGGGAACGACGGAAACACCATATATTTT

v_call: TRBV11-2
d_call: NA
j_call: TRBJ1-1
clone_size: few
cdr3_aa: CASSFWTVSNTEAFF
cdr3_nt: TGTGCCAGCAGCTTTTGGACAGTCTCGAACACTGAAGCTTTCTTT

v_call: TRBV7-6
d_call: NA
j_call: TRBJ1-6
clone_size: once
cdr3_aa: CASSLRTDRGPLHF
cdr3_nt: TGTGCCAGCAGCCTCCGGACAGACAGAGGACCCCTCCACTTT

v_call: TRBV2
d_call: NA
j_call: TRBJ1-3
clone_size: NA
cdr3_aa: CASSEGVLGSGNTIYF
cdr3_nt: TGTGCCAGCAGTGAAGGGGTCTTAGGGTCTGGAAACACCATATATTTT

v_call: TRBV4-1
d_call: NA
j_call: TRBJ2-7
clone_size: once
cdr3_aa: CASSQTPQADYEQYF
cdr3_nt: TGCGCCAGCAGCCAAACCCCACAGGCCGACTACGAGCAGTACTTC

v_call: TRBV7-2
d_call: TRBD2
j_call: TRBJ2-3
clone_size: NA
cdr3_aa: CASSFSSGGASSDTQYF
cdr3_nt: TGTGCCAGCAGCTTTTCTAGCGGGGGGGCCTCATCAGATACGCAGTATTTT

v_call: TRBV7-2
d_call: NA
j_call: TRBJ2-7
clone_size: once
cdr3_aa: CASSDRYEQYF
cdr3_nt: TGTGCCAGCAGCGACAGGTACGAGCAGTACTTC

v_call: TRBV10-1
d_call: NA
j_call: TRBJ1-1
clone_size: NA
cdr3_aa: CASSEAERNTEAFF
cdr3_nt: TGCGCCAGCAGTGAGGCAGAGCGGAACACTGAAGCTTTCTTT

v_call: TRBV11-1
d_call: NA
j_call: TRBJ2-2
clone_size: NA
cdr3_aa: CASSILWRAGELFF
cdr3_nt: TGTGCCAGCAGCATATTGTGGCGTGCCGGGGAGCTGTTTTTT

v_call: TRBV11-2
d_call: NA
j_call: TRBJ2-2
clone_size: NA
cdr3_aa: CASSFFRAGTGELFF
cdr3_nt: TGTGCCAGCAGCTTTTTTAGGGCGGGAACCGGGGAGCTGTTTTTT

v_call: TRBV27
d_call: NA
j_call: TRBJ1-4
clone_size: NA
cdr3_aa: CASSLRGIGDEKLFF
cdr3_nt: TGTGCCAGCAGTTTACGGGGGATCGGGGATGAAAAACTGTTTTTT

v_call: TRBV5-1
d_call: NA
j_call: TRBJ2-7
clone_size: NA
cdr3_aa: CASSFGQGGTEQYF
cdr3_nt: TGCGCCAGCAGCTTCGGGCAGGGGGGTACAGAGCAGTACTTC

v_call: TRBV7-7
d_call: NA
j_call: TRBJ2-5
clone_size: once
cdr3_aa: CASSRTGSKETQYF
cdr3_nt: TGTGCCAGCAGCCGGACGGGGTCCAAAGAGACCCAGTACTTC

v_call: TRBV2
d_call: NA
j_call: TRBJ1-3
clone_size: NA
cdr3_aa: CATTSLPRGNTIYF
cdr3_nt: TGTGCCACTACTTCCTTACCCCGGGGAAACACCATATATTTT

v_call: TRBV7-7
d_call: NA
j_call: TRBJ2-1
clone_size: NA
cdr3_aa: CASSLALGNEQFF
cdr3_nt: TGTGCCAGCAGCTTAGCGCTGGGCAATGAGCAGTTCTTC

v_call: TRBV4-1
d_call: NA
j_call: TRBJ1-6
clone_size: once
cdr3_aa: CASSQDGPGASYYNSPLHF
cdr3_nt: TGCGCCAGCAGCCAAGATGGACCTGGAGCCTCCTATTATAATTCACCCCTCCACTTT

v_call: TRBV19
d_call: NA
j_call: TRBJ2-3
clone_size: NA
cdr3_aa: CASSPAGQLGRKGTDTQYF
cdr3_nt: TGTGCCAGTAGCCCGGCGGGACAGCTCGGGAGGAAAGGCACAGATACGCAGTATTTT